A selection of T cell receptor beta chains follows, all from one sample in a study of T-cell reconstitution after alpha-beta-depleted transplantation in children. TCRdb re-called the PCR reads through MiXCR, storing one row per CDR3 protein. The sample contains roughly 350,000 distinct CDR3 sequences, 15% to 20% of which appear only once. The material was PBMCs, mostly from graft donor cells, obtained 360 days after TCRalphabeta/CD19-depleted stem cell transplant. The receptors shown here come from a male patient aged 2 to 9 who had a stem cell transplant for acute lymphoblastic leukemia, so the T cells may come from the graft donor. The CDR3 runs from the conserved cysteine through the conserved F or W. The D gene is left open where the match is weak. Part of the rows lack a size; the others show once, few, many or a class for expanded clones.

d_call	j_call	v_call	clone_size	cdr3_aa	cdr3_nt
NA	TRBJ2-7	TRBV5-5	NA	CASSVSTYEQYF	TGTGCCAGCAGCGTGAGTACGTACGAGCAGTACTTC
NA	TRBJ1-5	TRBV10-3	NA	CAISELGVPYQPQHF	TGTGCCATCAGTGAATTGGGGGTTCCTTATCAGCCCCAGCATTTT
NA	TRBJ2-4	TRBV7-9	NA	CASSEKVVDSKNIQYF	TGTGCCAGCAGCGAAAAGGTAGTCGACTCCAAAAACATTCAGTACTTC
NA	TRBJ1-2	TRBV20-1	NA	CSASSRVGYGYTF	TGCAGTGCTAGTAGCAGGGTCGGCTATGGCTACACCTTC
NA	TRBJ2-7	TRBV7-9	many	CASSLERFYEQYF	TGTGCCAGCAGCTTAGAACGTTTCTACGAGCAGTACTTC
NA	TRBJ2-7	TRBV20-1	NA	CSARGRGPTSAAYEQYF	TGCAGTGCTAGGGGGAGGGGGCCCACTAGCGCTGCCTACGAGCAGTACTTC
NA	TRBJ2-4	TRBV7-9	few	CASSEIRLGSKNIQYF	TGTGCCAGCAGCGAGATCCGCCTGGGCTCCAAAAACATTCAGTACTTC
NA	TRBJ2-3	TRBV24-1	many	CATSDLSSDTQYF	TGTGCCACCAGTGATTTGTCGTCAGATACGCAGTATTTT
NA	TRBJ2-3	TRBV4-3	few	CASSQGRVADTQYF	TGCGCCAGCAGCCAAGGAAGGGTTGCAGATACGCAGTATTTT
NA	TRBJ2-7	TRBV27	NA	CASSLKSGTYEQYF	TGTGCCAGCAGTTTAAAATCCGGCACGTACGAGCAGTACTTC
NA	TRBJ1-1	TRBV6-2/TRBV6-3	few	CASSYDGGEAFF	TGTGCCAGCAGTTACGACGGGGGTGAAGCTTTCTTT
NA	TRBJ2-5	TRBV30	few	CAWNGAQETQYF	TGTGCCTGGAACGGGGCCCAAGAGACCCAGTACTTC
TRBD2	TRBJ2-7	TRBV7-2	few	CASSLASGLAREQYF	TGTGCCAGCAGCTTAGCATCTGGACTAGCTCGCGAGCAGTACTTC
NA	TRBJ2-1	TRBV7-8	many	CASSFPATWEGGNEQFF	TGTGCCAGCAGCTTCCCCGCTACTTGGGAGGGGGGCAATGAGCAGTTCTTC
TRBD1	TRBJ2-1	TRBV28	many	CASSLGQVHGQFF	TGTGCCAGCAGTTTGGGACAGGTCCACGGGCAGTTCTTC
NA	TRBJ2-3	TRBV7-2	few	CASSLAPGAADTQYF	TGTGCCAGCAGCTTAGCTCCGGGAGCGGCAGATACGCAGTATTTT
NA	TRBJ2-1	TRBV27	NA	CASSGPWGEQFF	TGTGCCAGCAGTGGACCCTGGGGGGAGCAGTTCTTC
NA	TRBJ2-4	TRBV12-3/TRBV12-4	few	CASSLWWEKGGAKNIQYF	TGTGCCAGCAGTTTATGGTGGGAAAAGGGAGGAGCCAAAAACATTCAGTACTTC
TRBD1	TRBJ2-7	TRBV18	few	CASSPGQGVGEQYF	TGTGCCAGCTCACCGGGACAGGGGGTCGGCGAGCAGTACTTC
NA	TRBJ2-2	TRBV5-1	many	CASSPIAVGELFF	TGCGCCAGCAGCCCAATAGCGGTCGGGGAGCTGTTTTTT
NA	TRBJ2-3	TRBV12-3/TRBV12-4	NA	CASSLLDSGTDTQYF	TGTGCCAGCAGCCTACTAGACTCGGGCACAGATACGCAGTATTTT
NA	TRBJ2-1	TRBV4-1	NA	CASSPGLSSGYNEQFF	TGCGCCAGCAGCCCTGGACTGTCCTCTGGATACAATGAGCAGTTCTTC
NA	TRBJ2-5	TRBV3-1	NA	CASSQTDRLGETQYF	TGTGCCAGCAGCCAGACTGACAGGCTGGGAGAGACCCAGTACTTC